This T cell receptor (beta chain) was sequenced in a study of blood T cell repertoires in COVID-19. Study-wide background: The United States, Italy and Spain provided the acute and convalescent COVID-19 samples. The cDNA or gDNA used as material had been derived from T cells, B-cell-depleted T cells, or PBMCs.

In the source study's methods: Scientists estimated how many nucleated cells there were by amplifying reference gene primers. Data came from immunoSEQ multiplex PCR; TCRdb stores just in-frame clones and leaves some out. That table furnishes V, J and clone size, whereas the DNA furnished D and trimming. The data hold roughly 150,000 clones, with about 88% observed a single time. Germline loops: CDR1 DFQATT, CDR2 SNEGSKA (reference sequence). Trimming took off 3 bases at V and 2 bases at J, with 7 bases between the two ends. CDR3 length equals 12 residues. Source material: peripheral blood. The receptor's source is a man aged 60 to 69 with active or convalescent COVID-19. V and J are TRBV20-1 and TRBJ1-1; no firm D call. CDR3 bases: TGCAGTGCTAGTATGAGTAACACTGAAGCTTTCTTT. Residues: CSASMSNTEAFF.